The rows below give T cell receptor beta chains drawn from one sample of a study of post-analysis software for immune sequencing data. A single record per CDR3 protein comes from TCRdb applying MiXCR to the PCR reads. Seen here are 740,000 or so distinct CDR3 sequences, approximately 53% observed once, and the top ten hold around 4.5%. The sequenced sample consisted of blood. These receptor sequences come from a girl under 18 with multiple sclerosis. The CDR3 runs from the conserved cysteine through the conserved F or W. A D gene is named only where the DNA matches it firmly. Part of the rows lack a size; the others show once, few, many or a class for expanded clones.

d_gene,abundance,j_gene,v_gene,CDR3nt,CDR3aa
NA,NA,TRBJ1-5,TRBV7-9,TGTGCCAGCAGCACCTCCGGCCTGAGCAATCAGCCCCAGCATTTT,CASSTSGLSNQPQHF
NA,NA,TRBJ2-1,TRBV29-1,TGCAGCGCTAAGGTGAGGGGCTCCTACAATGAGCAGTTCTTC,CSAKVRGSYNEQFF
NA,NA,TRBJ1-2,TRBV30,TGTGCCTGGAGTGTAATTTGGCAGTACGGCTACACCTTC,CAWSVIWQYGYTF
NA,NA,TRBJ2-7,TRBV5-1,TGCGCCAGCAGCTTGAGTATTGGGGGTCTACTCTACGAGCAGTACTTC,CASSLSIGGLLYEQYF
NA,few,TRBJ2-5,TRBV7-9,TGTGCCAGCAGCTTACCTCTAGCGACGGAAGAGACCCAGTACTTC,CASSLPLATEETQYF
TRBD1,NA,TRBJ1-2,TRBV5-1,TGCGCCAGCAGCCAGACAGGGGAGAGCTATGGCTACACCTTC,CASSQTGESYGYTF
NA,few,TRBJ2-7,TRBV20-1,TGCAGTGTTTCCCGGGGCTCGTACGAGCAGTACTTC,CSVSRGSYEQYF
NA,NA,TRBJ2-7,TRBV20-1,TGCAGTGCTAGCGGTCCTCGGGACGGGATCTACGAGCAGTACTTC,CSASGPRDGIYEQYF
NA,NA,TRBJ2-7,TRBV12-3/TRBV12-4,TGTGCCAGCAGTCTCACGGGGTCCCTTAAAATCGAGCAGTACTTC,CASSLTGSLKIEQYF
NA,NA,TRBJ2-7,TRBV7-9,TGTGCCAGCAGCGTAAGACAGGTGGCGAGGTACGAGCAGTACTTC,CASSVRQVARYEQYF
NA,NA,TRBJ2-1,TRBV14,TGTGCCAGCAGCCAAGACGGGAATAGGCGCAATGAGCAGTTCTTC,CASSQDGNRRNEQFF
NA,NA,TRBJ2-1,TRBV5-5,TGTGCCAGCAGCTTGGGGGGAGGGGGGGAGGCCCTCTACAATGAGCAGTTCTTC,CASSLGGGGEALYNEQFF
NA,once,TRBJ1-2,TRBV11-1,TGTGCCGGCAGCTTAAACACAGGAACCTATGGCTACACCTTC,CAGSLNTGTYGYTF
NA,NA,TRBJ2-7,TRBV5-1,TGCGCCAGCAGCTTGCCAGAAAGCTCCTACGAGCAGTACTTC,CASSLPESSYEQYF
NA,NA,TRBJ2-1,TRBV29-1,TGCAGCGTTGTATTCCTCGGAGGGATAGGCTACAATGAGCAGTTCTTC,CSVVFLGGIGYNEQFF
NA,NA,TRBJ2-7,TRBV5-1,TGCGCCAGCAGCTTGGGAGAATTGGGTTCCGAGCAGTACTTC,CASSLGELGSEQYF
NA,NA,TRBJ1-6,TRBV29-1,TGCAGCGTTGCCCGAGATTCTAATTCACCCCTCCACTTT,CSVARDSNSPLHF
TRBD2,NA,TRBJ2-1,TRBV11-1,TGTGCCAGCAGATCACTAGCGGGGTCCTCCTACAATGAGCAGTTCTTC,CASRSLAGSSYNEQFF
NA,NA,TRBJ2-7,TRBV6-5,TGTGCCAGCAGTTACTCCCCCGGGTCGCTCGAGCAGTACTTC,CASSYSPGSLEQYF
NA,few,TRBJ2-3,TRBV6-4,TGTGCCAGCAGTGACACAGGGGATACGCAGTATTTT,CASSDTGDTQYF
TRBD1,NA,TRBJ1-2,TRBV4-2,TGTGCCAGCAGCCAAGATCTCACGGACAGGGGAGGCTACACCTTC,CASSQDLTDRGGYTF
TRBD1,NA,TRBJ1-2,TRBV30,TGTGCCTGGAGCGGGCGACCCGGGACAGCCTATGGCTACACCTTC,CAWSGRPGTAYGYTF
NA,NA,TRBJ2-4,TRBV10-2,TGCGCCAGCAGTGAGTCGGCGTCATTGGAGCAGTACTTC,CASSESASLEQYF
NA,NA,TRBJ2-3,TRBV5-5,TGTGCCAGCAGCCCCTGGGGCGGGTACACAGATACGCAGTATTTT,CASSPWGGYTDTQYF
NA,NA,TRBJ2-1,TRBV6-6,TGTGCCAGCAGTTACTCTGGGCGCCGGCTTGATGAGCAGTTCTTC,CASSYSGRRLDEQFF
TRBD1,few,TRBJ2-1,TRBV27,TGTGCCAGCAGTTTTTGGACAGGGGCAGGGAATGAGCAGTTCTTC,CASSFWTGAGNEQFF
TRBD2,NA,TRBJ2-5,TRBV4-2,TGTGCCAGCAGCCAAGAGAAAACTAGCGGGAGAGGGGGCGAGACCCAGTACTTC,CASSQEKTSGRGGETQYF
NA,NA,TRBJ2-3,TRBV20-1,TGCAGTGCTAGAGAACATAACGCGGCAGATACGCAGTATTTT,CSAREHNAADTQYF
TRBD1,NA,TRBJ2-7,TRBV12-3/TRBV12-4,TGTGCCAGCAGTGGACAGGTCGCCTACGAGCAGTACTTC,CASSGQVAYEQYF
NA,NA,TRBJ2-7,TRBV5-4,TGTGCCAGCAGCTTTCACACCGGCGAGCAGTACTTC,CASSFHTGEQYF
TRBD2,NA,TRBJ2-1,TRBV7-6,TGTGCCAGCAGCTTCGGACTAGCGGGAGGGCAAGGTAATGAGCAGTTCTTC,CASSFGLAGGQGNEQFF
TRBD1,NA,TRBJ1-2,TRBV6-6,TGTGCCAGCAGTTACTCGCTAACAGGGGGTGGCTACACCTTC,CASSYSLTGGGYTF
NA,NA,TRBJ2-7,TRBV21-1,TGTGCCAGCAGCAGCCACGGACAGGGAAACGAGCAGTACTTC,CASSSHGQGNEQYF
NA,NA,TRBJ1-1,TRBV29-1,TGCAGCGTTGAAACCACTGAAGCTTTCTTT,CSVETTEAFF
NA,NA,TRBJ1-2,TRBV4-1,TGCGCCAGCAGCCAAGATCCCCAGACAGCTTACTATGGCTACACCTTC,CASSQDPQTAYYGYTF
TRBD2,few,TRBJ2-4,TRBV7-9,TGTGCCAGCAGTTTAGACAGGAGCGGGGGAAACATTCAGTACTTC,CASSLDRSGGNIQYF
TRBD2,NA,TRBJ2-3,TRBV27,TGTGCCAGCACCACTCCGCGGGGAGGGAGGGGCACAGATACGCAGTATTTT,CASTTPRGGRGTDTQYF
NA,NA,TRBJ2-7,TRBV6-2/TRBV6-3,TGTGCCAGCAGTTCCGCGGGACCCTACGAGCAGTACTTC,CASSSAGPYEQYF
TRBD2,NA,TRBJ2-7,TRBV5-1,TGCGCCAGCAGCGACCCGACTAGCGGGACGGAGGACGAGCAGTACTTC,CASSDPTSGTEDEQYF
NA,NA,TRBJ1-4,TRBV6-6,TGTGCCAGCAGTACCCTGGACCGAGAAAAACTGTTTTTT,CASSTLDREKLFF
NA,NA,TRBJ2-4,TRBV10-3,TGTGCCATCAGTGATGAGCCCGATAGCTATGCAGCCAAAAACATTCAGTACTTC,CAISDEPDSYAAKNIQYF
TRBD1,few,TRBJ2-7,TRBV29-1,TGCAGCGTTGACGGAGTCACAGGGGAATCCTCCGGGGAGCAGTACTTC,CSVDGVTGESSGEQYF
NA,NA,TRBJ2-3,TRBV9,TGTGCCAGCAGCCCACGGGGGAGGGGGGTACATCCCGGAGATACGCAGTATTTT,CASSPRGRGVHPGDTQYF
TRBD1,NA,TRBJ2-4,TRBV7-2,TGTGCCAGCAACTCCAGGACAGGGGCTAAAAACATTCAGTACTTC,CASNSRTGAKNIQYF
TRBD1,few,TRBJ1-2,TRBV20-1,TGCAGTGCTACCTTTGGGACAGGCCATGGCTACACCTTC,CSATFGTGHGYTF
NA,few,TRBJ2-5,TRBV29-1,TGCAGCGCCGTACCCGTAGCGTCGGGCCAAGAGACCCAGTACTTC,CSAVPVASGQETQYF
NA,few,TRBJ2-6,TRBV7-9,TGTGCCAGTCCCTCGGCCCGCTACTCTGGGGCCAACGTCCTGACTTTC,CASPSARYSGANVLTF
NA,NA,TRBJ2-5,TRBV4-1,TGCGCCAGCAGCCCGGAGAGGGGATTCCAAGAGACCCAGTACTTC,CASSPERGFQETQYF
TRBD1,few,TRBJ1-2,TRBV28,TGTGCCAGCAGTTTAGGGACAGGCAACGGCTACACCTTC,CASSLGTGNGYTF
NA,few,TRBJ2-3,TRBV6-1,TGTGCCAGCAGTGGAGGGGGGGGCAGGCGTTCCGATACGCAGTATTTT,CASSGGGGRRSDTQYF